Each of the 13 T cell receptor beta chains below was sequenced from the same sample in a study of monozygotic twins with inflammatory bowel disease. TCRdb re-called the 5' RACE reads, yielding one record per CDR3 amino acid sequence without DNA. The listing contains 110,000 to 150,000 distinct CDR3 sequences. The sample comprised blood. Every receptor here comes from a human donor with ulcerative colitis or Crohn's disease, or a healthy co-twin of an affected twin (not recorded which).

CDR3 protein: CASSSLAGGTGELFF. The V gene is TRBV6-5, the J gene TRBJ2-2; TCRdb indicates TRBD2, and absent DNA this call remains unverified. The CDR3 is made up of 15 amino acids. Germline V gene lookup returns CDR1 MNHEY and CDR2 SVGAGI.

CDR3 in amino acids: CSARDRVTGSSPLHF. The V and J genes are TRBV20-1 and TRBJ1-6; TCRdb selects TRBD1, and the lack of DNA leaves this call unchecked. The CDR3 contains 15 residues. Germline V gene sequence: CDR1 DFQATT, CDR2 SNEGSKA (reference sequence).

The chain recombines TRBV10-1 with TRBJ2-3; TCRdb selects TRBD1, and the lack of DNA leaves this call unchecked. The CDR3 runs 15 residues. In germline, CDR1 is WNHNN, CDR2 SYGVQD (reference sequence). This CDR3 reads CASSVTGGNTDTQYF.

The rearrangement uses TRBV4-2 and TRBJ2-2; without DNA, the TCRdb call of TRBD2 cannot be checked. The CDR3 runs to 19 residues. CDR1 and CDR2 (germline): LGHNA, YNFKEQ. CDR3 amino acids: CASSLRTSGRGGNTGELFF.

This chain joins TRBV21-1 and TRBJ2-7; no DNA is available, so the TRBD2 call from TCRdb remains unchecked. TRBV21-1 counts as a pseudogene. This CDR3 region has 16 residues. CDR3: CASSDWTSGKPYEQYF.

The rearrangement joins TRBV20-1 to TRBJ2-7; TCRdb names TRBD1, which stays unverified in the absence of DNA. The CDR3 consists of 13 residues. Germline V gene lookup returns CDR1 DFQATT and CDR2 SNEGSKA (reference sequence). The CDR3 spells CSAPTGSSYEQYF.

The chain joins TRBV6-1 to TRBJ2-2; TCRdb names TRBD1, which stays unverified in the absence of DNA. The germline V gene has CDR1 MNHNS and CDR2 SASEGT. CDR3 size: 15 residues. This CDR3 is CASSSGTQNTGELFF.

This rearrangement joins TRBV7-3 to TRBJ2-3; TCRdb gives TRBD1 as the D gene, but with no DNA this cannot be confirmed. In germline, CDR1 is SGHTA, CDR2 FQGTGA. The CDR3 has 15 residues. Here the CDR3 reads CASSLRWGSTDTRYF.

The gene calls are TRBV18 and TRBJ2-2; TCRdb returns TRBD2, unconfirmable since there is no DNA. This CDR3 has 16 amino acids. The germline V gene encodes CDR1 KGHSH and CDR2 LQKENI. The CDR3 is CASSPSLAGNTGELFF.

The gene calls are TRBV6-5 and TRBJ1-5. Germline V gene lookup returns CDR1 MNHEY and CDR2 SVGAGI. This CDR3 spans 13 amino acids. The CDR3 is CASSSNSDQPQHF.

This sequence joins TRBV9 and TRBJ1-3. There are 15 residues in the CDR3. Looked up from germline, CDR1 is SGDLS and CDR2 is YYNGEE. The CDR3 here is CASSVAPISGNTIYF.

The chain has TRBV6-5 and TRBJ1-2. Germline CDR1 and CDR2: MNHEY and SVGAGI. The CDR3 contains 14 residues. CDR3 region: CASSYEGTNYGYTF.

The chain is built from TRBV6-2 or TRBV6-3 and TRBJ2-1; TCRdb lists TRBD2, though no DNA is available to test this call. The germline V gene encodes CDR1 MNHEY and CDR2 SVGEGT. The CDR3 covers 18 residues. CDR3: CASSYSNSGRMRVNEQFF.